This TCR beta chain was documented in a study of blood T cell repertoires in COVID-19. In the case of this clone: The sample has other DNA sequences that encode this CDR3 too.

The table came from immunoSEQ multiplex PCR; TCRdb's copy has only in-frame clones and leaves some out. The sample shows under 250,000 clones, roughly 86% of them seen only once. This CDR3 has 13 amino acids. Trimming cost V 6 bases and J 4 bases; bases outside gene matches: 5. The germline V gene encodes CDR1 MNHEY and CDR2 SVGAGI. This clonotype originated in a woman aged 70 to 79 with active or convalescent COVID-19. The sample consisted of peripheral blood. The V call is TRBV6-5, the J call TRBJ1-2; 7 bases agree with TRBD1. The CDR3 reads CASSPGQVYGYTF. The CDR3, as DNA: TGTGCCAGCAGCCCCGGACAGGTCTATGGCTACACCTTC.